This note documents a single T cell receptor beta chain sequence. The CDR3 consists of 15 residues. With V trimmed by 2 bases and J by 2 bases, 5 bases remained unmatched. Germline V CDR1 and CDR2: LGHNA, YSLEER. The time point denotes: pretreatment peripheral blood. Patient sample counts ranged from 1 to 8, pretreatment and on-treatment. These data come from a study of PD-L1 blockade in urothelial cancer. Only in-frame clones appear in the TCRdb table, and some are missing; sequencing was by immunoSEQ multiplex PCR. The profile shows tens of thousands of clones, more than 70% of them singletons. The material sequenced was PBMCs, taken around atezolizumab (anti-PD-L1) treatment. The clonotype originates from a man in his fifties or sixties with urothelial cancer. The chain is built from TRBV4-3 and TRBJ2-7; 8 bases are a match to TRBD1. The CDR3 DNA is TGCGCCAGCAGCCAAACGACAGGGGCCACCTACGAGCAGTACTTC. This encodes CASSQTTGATYEQYF.